This is a list of T cell receptor beta chains from one sample in a study of shared clonotypes between healthy human individuals. TCRdb's copy holds only in-frame clones and misses some; the assay was immunoSEQ multiplex PCR. The top ten hold 0.36% of the sample, which has 2 million to 3 million clones, roughly 93% seen once. The sample taken for sequencing was naive CD4+ T cells from PBMCs. These receptors originate from a man younger than 35 in good health. Some clones in this sample may be carry-over from other donors' samples. Both conserved end residues are trimmed from each CDR3. The order of the fields is clone size, V gene, CDR3 protein. The size entry is marked missing in some rows and otherwise reads once, few, many or a size class.

- | TRBV2 | ASSGTGLGNTIY
- | TRBV5-1 | ASSLGPGDTYEQY
- | TRBV7-2 | ASSLFGGELF
- | TRBV5-4 | ASSFWSGTVRKTQY
- | TRBV4-1 | ASSQVAAARGGYT
- | TRBV5-8 | ASSLGKSTGELF
once | TRBV7-6 | ASSPTSGQGADTQY
- | TRBV29-1 | SVERTGGNEQY
- | TRBV15 | ATSVSRGLGNTIY
- | TRBV29-1 | SGGTGDPDTQY
- | TRBV2 | ASHPNSGRYGELF
- | TRBV5-4 | ASSLGVSGRSSYNEQF